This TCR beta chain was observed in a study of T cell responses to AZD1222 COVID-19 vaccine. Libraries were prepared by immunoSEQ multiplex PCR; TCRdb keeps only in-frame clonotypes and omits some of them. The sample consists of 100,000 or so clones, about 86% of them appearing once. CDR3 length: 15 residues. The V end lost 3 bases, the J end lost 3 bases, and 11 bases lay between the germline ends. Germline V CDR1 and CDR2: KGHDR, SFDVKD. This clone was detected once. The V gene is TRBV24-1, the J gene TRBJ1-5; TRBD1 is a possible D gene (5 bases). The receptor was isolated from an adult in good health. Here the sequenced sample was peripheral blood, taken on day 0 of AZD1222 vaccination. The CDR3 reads CATSDPRQSNQPQHF. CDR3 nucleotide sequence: TGTGCCACCAGTGATCCCCGACAGTCCAATCAGCCCCAGCATTTT.